A single sample gave rise to the 31 T cell receptor beta chains below, sequenced in a study of cytomegalovirus exposure and HLA in healthy donors. PCR involved 60 Vbeta and 13 Jbeta primers. Here immunoSEQ multiplex PCR was the method, and the copy in TCRdb shows in-frame clones only, minus some. The table has fewer than 65,000 clones, about 89% seen once. Material for sequencing was PBMCs. Every receptor here comes from a man aged 18 to 30 in good health and CMV-seronegative.

CDR3 protein: CASSEVDKDYEQYF. CDR3 in DNA: TGTGCCAGCAGTGAAGTAGACAAAGACTACGAGCAGTACTTC. This chain links TRBV6-1 with TRBJ2-7; D uncertain. V was pared by 1 base and J by 3 bases, with 10 bases between. CDR1 and CDR2 from the germline V gene are MNHNS and SASEGT. The CDR3 consists of 14 residues.

The chain employs TRBV20-1 and TRBJ2-5; D is ambiguous. Germline values: CDR1 DFQATT, CDR2 SNEGSKA (reference sequence). This CDR3 comprises 11 residues. Trimming left V 8 bases short and J 5 bases short, with 12 bases between. The DNA for the CDR3 is TGCAGTAGTGTGGGCGAGGAGACCCAGTACTTC. Translated: CSSVGEETQYF.

The V and J genes are TRBV29-1 and TRBJ1-3; D is perhaps TRBD1 (5 bases). This CDR3 is built from 13 residues. Germline V gene data show CDR1 as SQVTM and CDR2 as ANQGSEA. Trimming pared 6 bases from V and 1 base from J, leaving 10 bases between. CDR3 sequence reads: CSVRGYSGNTIYF. The CDR3 DNA is TGCAGCGTAAGGGGTTATTCTGGAAACACCATATATTTT.

The V call is TRBV12-5, the J call TRBJ2-7; D unclear. This CDR3 is built from 13 residues. The V end was cut by 1 base, the J end by 5 bases, with 9 bases between. Germline assignment: CDR1 LGHNT and CDR2 FRNRAP. The CDR3 DNA reads as TGTGCTAGTGGTTTGGGACTTCGGGACGAGCAGTACTTC. This sequence encodes CASGLGLRDEQYF.

This chain connects TRBV7-2 to TRBJ2-3; the D is unclear. From germline, CDR1 is SGHTA and CDR2 FQGNSA. There are 17 residues in the CDR3. Trimming left V 1 base short and J 2 bases short, with 16 bases between. The CDR3 nucleotides read TGTGCCAGCAGCTTAGGGATAACTCGGGTAACCACAGATACGCAGTATTTT. Translated, it gives CASSLGITRVTTDTQYF.

The chain employs TRBV28 and TRBJ1-2; D remains ambiguous. V was shortened by 7 bases and J by 2 bases, with 8 bases between the two germline ends. Looked up from germline, CDR1 is MDHEN and CDR2 is SYDVKM. The CDR3 has 12 amino acids. The DNA for the CDR3 is TGTGCCAGCAATGGGCTGAACTATGGCTACACCTTC. This translates into CASNGLNYGYTF.

V is TRBV6-5 and J is TRBJ2-5; 10 nucleotides line up with TRBD2. The J call may be mistaken, given a closer DNA end match to TRBJ2-7. CDR1 and CDR2 from the germline V gene are MNHEY and SVGAGI. The CDR3 has 14 amino acids. Written as DNA, the CDR3 is TGTGCCAGCAGTCCTTTAGCGGGGGGCTACGAGCAGTACTTC. Residues: CASSPLAGGYEQYF.

The chain has TRBV5-4 and TRBJ2-7; the D gene is possibly TRBD1 (6 bases). Germline V CDR1 and CDR2: SGHNT, YYREEE (reference sequence). The CDR3 consists of 13 residues. V shed 4 bases and J shed 1 base, with 9 bases lying between them. The CDR3 DNA reads TGTGCCAGCAGCGCTGGACAGTCCTACGAGCAGTACTTC. This codes for CASSAGQSYEQYF.

The gene calls are TRBV28 and TRBJ1-1, with D maybe TRBD1 (5 bases). The CDR3 sequence is 14 residues long. CDR1 is MDHEN and CDR2 is SYDVKM in the germline V gene. V shed 5 bases and J shed 5 bases, with 15 bases lying between them. The CDR3 here is CASSVGEGRTEAFF. CDR3 coding DNA: TGTGCCAGCAGTGTGGGGGAGGGGAGGACTGAAGCTTTCTTT.

V and J are TRBV7-8 and TRBJ2-5; D remains ambiguous. Germline-derived CDR1 and CDR2 are SGHVS and FQNEAQ. The ends were cut back, 5 bases at V and 3 bases at J, with 13 bases in the middle. The CDR3 is made up of 14 amino acids. The CDR3, as DNA: TGTGCCAGCAGCCCCCTCCCGAGTGAAGAGACCCAGTACTTC. Protein: CASSPLPSEETQYF.

The chain is built from TRBV25-1 and TRBJ2-7, with TRBD1 as a possible D gene (5 bases). This CDR3 is built from 13 residues. The V gene's germline CDR1 is MGHDK and CDR2 SYGVNS. Trimming took off 6 bases at V and 5 bases at J, with 14 bases between the two ends. The CDR3 DNA reads TGTGCCAGCAGGGAGCAGGGTGGTAACGAGCAGTACTTC. Its translation: CASREQGGNEQYF.

This clone was seen only once. The V call is TRBV2, the J call TRBJ1-5, with D possibly being TRBD1 (6 bases). With 8 bases removed from V and 4 bases from J, the gap between germline ends came to 15 bases. The CDR3 extends over 14 amino acids. Germline V gene lookup returns CDR1 SNHLY and CDR2 FYNNEI. Written as DNA, the CDR3 is TGTGCCAGCCACGGAGAGCAGGGGAATCAGCCCCAGCATTTT. Protein product: CASHGEQGNQPQHF.

This chain uses TRBV4-1 with TRBJ1-2, with D perhaps matching TRBD1 (5 bases). The V end was cut by 1 base, the J end by 4 bases, with 13 bases between. The germline V gene has CDR1 MGHRA and CDR2 YSYEKL. The CDR3 length is 15 residues. In DNA form, the CDR3 reads TGCGCCAGCAGCCAAGCCCCGGGGGAACGCTATGGCTACACCTTC. This translates into CASSQAPGERYGYTF.

This rearrangement joins TRBV7-9 to TRBJ2-2; D possibly corresponds to TRBD1 (6 bases). Trimming left V 5 bases short and J 7 bases short, with 14 bases between. The CDR3 is made up of 14 amino acids. Germline assignment: CDR1 SEHNR and CDR2 FQNEAQ (reference sequence). The CDR3 DNA reads as TGTGCCAGCAGCCCACCACAGGGTTACGGGGAGCTGTTTTTT. As protein: CASSPPQGYGELFF. The complete variable domain, with remaining parts taken from reference TRBV7-9 and TRBJ2-2, reads DTGVSQNPRHKITKRGQNVTFRCDPISEHNRLYWYRQTLGQGPEFLTYFQNEAQLEKSRLLSDRFSAERPKGSFSTLEIQRTEQGDSAMYLCASSPPQGYGELFFGEGSRLTVL.

The chain employs TRBV25-1 and TRBJ1-1; no definite D call. Trimming shortened V by 6 bases and J by 5 bases, and 19 bases separated the two germline ends. Germline V CDR1 and CDR2: MGHDK, SYGVNS. The CDR3 runs 15 residues. The CDR3 bases are TGTGCCAGCAGCAGCCCCTTTGTTAGAGGAACTGAAGCTTTCTTT. Encoded protein: CASSSPFVRGTEAFF.

The chain uses TRBV10-3 and TRBJ2-2; 14 nucleotides match TRBD2. Germline assignment: CDR1 ENHRY and CDR2 SYGVKD. CDR3 length: 19 amino acids. V dropped 7 bases and J dropped 0; count of bases not matched to a gene: 10. The CDR3 bases are TGTGCCATCATGGAGGGACTAGCGGGGGACATAACGAACACCGGGGAGCTGTTTTTT. It codes for CAIMEGLAGDITNTGELFF.

J is TRBJ1-2 and V is TRBV11-2, with 9 bases that match TRBD1. The CDR3 is 13 amino acids. The junction had 3 bases not matched to a gene; V was cut back by 6 bases and J by 4 bases. CDR1 and CDR2 (germline): SGHAT, FQNNGV. This CDR3 reads CASSPDRGYGYTF. The CDR3 nucleotides are TGTGCCAGCAGTCCGGACAGGGGCTATGGCTACACCTTC.

The chain carries TRBV10-3 and TRBJ1-6; 9 positions agree with TRBD1. The CDR3 extends over 12 amino acids. V shed 10 bases and J 8 bases; nucleotides not matched to a gene: 3. The germline gives CDR1 ENHRY, CDR2 SYGVKD. The CDR3 DNA reads as TGTGCCACCCGACAGGGGGATTCACCCCTCCACTTT. Its translation: CATRQGDSPLHF.

The chain joins TRBV10-3 to TRBJ2-2, with D perhaps matching TRBD1 or TRBD2 (7 bases each). The CDR3 consists of 13 residues. Trimming left V 10 bases short and J 1 base short, with 10 bases between. Germline CDR1 ENHRY, CDR2 SYGVKD. The CDR3 loop reads CATRGGNTGELFF. DNA of the CDR3: TGTGCCACCAGGGGGGGGAACACCGGGGAGCTGTTTTTT.

The rearrangement uses TRBV10-1 and TRBJ1-2; D is unclear. CDR3 length: 14 residues. Germline V lookup: CDR1 WNHNN, CDR2 SYGVQD (reference sequence). V was shortened by 5 bases and J by 0 bases, with 10 bases between the two germline ends. The CDR3 sequence: CASSTTTSNYGYTF. In DNA form, the CDR3 reads TGCGCCAGCAGTACCACTACTTCTAACTATGGCTACACCTTC.

The chain couples TRBV5-1 to TRBJ1-1; no firm D call. The CDR3 loop spans 14 amino acids. Trimming took off 0 bases at V and 2 bases at J, with 8 bases between the two ends. Germline assignment: CDR1 SGHRS and CDR2 YFSETQ. The CDR3 nucleotides are TGCGCCAGCAGCTTGGCCACAGCTAACACTGAAGCTTTCTTT. Encoded protein: CASSLATANTEAFF.

The J gene is TRBJ2-1, the V gene TRBV4-1; tentative D call: TRBD1 (7 bases). V was cut by 0 bases and J by 9 bases, with 18 bases left in between. Germline V gene sequence: CDR1 MGHRA, CDR2 YSYEKL. The length of the CDR3 is 16 residues. The CDR3 coding sequence is TGCGCCAGCAGCCAAGATCTGGCAGGGGGGCTTATTGAGCAGTTCTTC. It is translated as CASSQDLAGGLIEQFF.

This clone was seen a few times. CDR3 region: CASSYSGTGGYEQYF. The CDR3 coding sequence is TGTGCCAGCAGTTACTCCGGGACAGGGGGCTACGAGCAGTACTTC. V is TRBV6-5 and J is TRBJ2-7; 11 bases agree with TRBD1. The junction had 1 base not matched to a gene; V was cut back by 0 bases and J by 3 bases. CDR1 and CDR2 from the germline V gene are MNHEY and SVGAGI. The CDR3 length is 15 residues.

The V call is TRBV7-6, the J call TRBJ1-5; 7 nucleotides match TRBD1. The CDR3 is made up of 15 amino acids. The germline V gene encodes CDR1 SGHVS and CDR2 FNYEAQ. The V segment lost 4 bases and the J segment 7 bases; nucleotides outside the gene matches: 10. The DNA of the CDR3 is TGTGCCAGCAGCTCCGGGAGGGGGCCTGGGCAGCCCCAGCATTTT. Translation gives CASSSGRGPGQPQHF. Using reference TRBV7-6 and TRBJ1-5 for the parts outside the CDR3, the full variable domain is GAGVSQSPRYKVTKRGQDVALRCDPISGHVSLYWYRQALGQGPEFLTYFNYEAQQDKSGLPNDRFSAERPEGSISTLTIQRTEQRDSAMYRCASSSGRGPGQPQHFGDGTRLSIL.

The rearrangement uses TRBV11-3 and TRBJ2-7, with TRBD2 as a possible D gene (6 bases). The CDR3 has 17 amino acids. Trimming left V 0 bases short and J 2 bases short, with 17 bases between. Germline values: CDR1 SGHNT, CDR2 YENEEA. The CDR3 bases are TGTGCCAGCAGCTTAGATGGTGGAGGGGCCAGGGCCTACGAGCAGTACTTC. Protein: CASSLDGGGARAYEQYF.

The chain uses TRBV7-6 and TRBJ1-1; no firm D call. V was cut by 1 base and J by 0 bases, with 12 bases left in between. Germline V gene sequence: CDR1 SGHVS, CDR2 FNYEAQ. This CDR3 contains 16 residues. In nucleotides, the CDR3 is TGTGCCAGCAGCTTAGGTCCGAGGGTGATGAACACTGAAGCTTTCTTT. It specifies CASSLGPRVMNTEAFF. The full variable domain, completed using reference TRBV7-6 and TRBJ1-1, is GAGVSQSPRYKVTKRGQDVALRCDPISGHVSLYWYRQALGQGPEFLTYFNYEAQQDKSGLPNDRFSAERPEGSISTLTIQRTEQRDSAMYRCASSLGPRVMNTEAFFGQGTRLTVV.

V usage is TRBV6-5 and J usage is TRBJ2-3; D is unclear. CDR1 is MNHEY and CDR2 is SVGAGI in the germline V gene. CDR3 length: 11 amino acids. V lost 8 bases and J 1 base, leaving 4 bases between the germline ends. CDR3: CASRGTDTQYF. As DNA, the CDR3 is TGTGCCAGCCGGGGCACAGATACGCAGTATTTT.

The CDR3 protein is CAWSLSGEQFF. CDR3 bases: TGTGCCTGGTCCCTGTCGGGTGAGCAGTTCTTC. The chain employs TRBV30 and TRBJ2-1; no definite D call. The CDR3 contains 11 residues. Trimming removed 5 bases at V and 9 bases at J, with 11 bases between. CDR1 is GTSNPN, CDR2 SVGIG, per germline (reference sequence).

V usage is TRBV20-1 and J usage is TRBJ1-1; D is uncertain. The CDR3 covers 10 residues. Germline lookup yields CDR1 DFQATT and CDR2 SNEGSKA (reference sequence). Trimming took 6 bases from V and 4 from J, leaving 6 bases between them. The DNA for the CDR3 is TGCAGTGCCTCCCGCACTGAAGCTTTCTTT. It is translated as CSASRTEAFF.

This chain links TRBV30 with TRBJ1-1, with D possibly TRBD1 on 6 matching bases. The V end was cut by 5 bases, the J end by 9 bases, with 31 bases between. The CDR3 has 17 residues. Germline V gene lookup returns CDR1 GTSNPN and CDR2 SVGIG (reference sequence). The CDR3 reads CAWQGLEGIPPPRKAFF. In nucleotides, the CDR3 is TGTGCCTGGCAGGGGTTAGAGGGAATCCCACCCCCACGAAAAGCTTTCTTT.

The rearrangement joins TRBV5-4 to TRBJ2-1, with D perhaps matching TRBD2 (5 bases). The V and J ends lost 3 bases and 7 bases respectively, with 11 bases between them. In germline, CDR1 is SGHNT, CDR2 YYREEE (reference sequence). The CDR3 is 13 residues long. The CDR3 DNA sequence: TGTGCCAGCAGCTCCGGGCAGCGGAATGAGCAGTTCTTC. Its protein product is CASSSGQRNEQFF. Full variable domain (remainder filled in from reference TRBV5-4 and TRBJ2-1): ETGVTQSPTHLIKTRGQQVTLRCSSQSGHNTVSWYQQALGQGPQFIFQYYREEENGRGNFPPRFSGLQFPNYSSELNVNALELDDSALYLCASSSGQRNEQFFGPGTRLTVL.